This T cell receptor beta chain was captured by sequencing in a study of OX40 agonist ivuxolimab in advanced cancers. Turning to the overall study: Ivuxolimab was an agonistic, fully human IgG2 monoclonal antibody directed against OX40 (CD134), a costimulatory receptor. Intravenous ivuxolimab was administered to patients every 2 weeks at six dose levels: 0.01, 0.1, 0.3, 1.5, 3 and 10 mg/kg. Among the roughly 52 dose-escalation patients, some 19 had hepatocellular carcinoma, roughly 15 melanoma, 9 renal cell carcinoma and 9 head and neck cancer. The dose-escalation cohort was 80% to 90% male with a mean age of roughly 60 years, ranging from roughly 23 to 79. Patients were allowed to have had prior anti-PD-1, anti-PD-L1 or anti-CTLA-4 therapy, and around 37% of the dose-escalation patients had previously received checkpoint inhibitors. Partial responses occurred in three dose-escalation patients: two with cutaneous melanoma and one with hepatocellular carcinoma. Peripheral TCRbeta sequencing aimed to test whether ivuxolimab altered TCR sequence diversity and caused clonal T-cell expansion. The paper covers the monotherapy dose-escalation part of the phase I ivuxolimab trial, which included N of about 50 patients.

Genomic DNA was isolated from the sorted cells so that the TCRbeta CDR3 region could be sequenced. The immunoSEQ Assay was used to sequence the TCRbeta CDR3 regions. Entries here come from immuneACCESS through TCRdb and include only in-frame sequences with V and J called. Some clones fail to appear in such tables; in the studies checked, an unresolved V gene covers under half of the shortfall, and the cause of the remainder is unknown. This sample has about 110,000 clones in its table, and roughly nine tenths of those were observed once. The ten largest clones represent 0.25% to 0.3% of the sample. CDR1 and CDR2 (SGHNT, YYREEE) derive from the germline V gene (reference sequence). Deletion took 3 bases off V and 9 bases off J, with a span of 15 bases between the germline ends. From the cysteine up to the phenylalanine, the CDR3 has a length of 13 residues. The kept DNA is CDR3 alone, 39 bases in frame from the first base.

Here is what the overall study found, with its caveats: In the 0.1-3.0 mg/kg groups, partial responders were among the patients with the lowest normalized peripheral clonal expansion, particularly in CD8+ T cells. Antigen specificity was not determined for the clonally expanded peripheral T cells. On average, CD8+ T cells showed more expanded clones than CD4+ T cells after ivuxolimab. Clonal expansion of both CD4+ and CD8+ blood T cells was observed from baseline to week 6 at doses 0.1 to 3.0 mg/kg. Low levels of normalized T-cell clonal expansion were also seen in some patients who did not respond.

The trial excluded patients who had a history of autoimmune disease or who were on systemic immunosuppression. Peripheral blood for TCR sequencing was collected from all dose cohorts at baseline, on cycle 4 day 1, and on cycle 7 day 1. The samples were drawn from a first-in-human, open-label, multicenter phase I dose-escalation trial of ivuxolimab. The trial enrolled adults with locally advanced or metastatic head and neck squamous cell, hepatocellular, melanoma or renal cell carcinoma. Before TCR sequencing, CD4+ T cells and CD8+ T cells were sorted from peripheral blood as separate populations. Of note for this clone: There is no known antigen for this receptor. No much larger clone is present one base from it, and per-base qualities are unavailable.

Sequencing was performed on CD4+ or CD8+ T cells sorted from blood, taken in a trial of the OX40 agonist ivuxolimab. The source of this sequence is an adult with an advanced solid tumor such as melanoma, head and neck, liver or kidney cancer. This chain is built from TRBV5-4 and TRBJ2-5, and possibly TRBD2, on 5 matching bases. CDR3 loop: CASSSSATRAQYF. The nucleotide sequence reads TGTGCCAGCAGCTCCTCCGCCACTAGGGCCCAGTACTTC.